These T cell receptor beta chains were read from a single sample in a study of post-analysis software for immune sequencing data. TCRdb re-derived calls from the PCR reads in MiXCR, one entry per CDR3 protein. The data hold some 800,000 distinct CDR3 sequences, with more than 45% observed a single time. Sequencing input: blood. The receptors were gathered from a girl aged 5-17 years with multiple sclerosis. CDR3s leave out the opening cysteine and the closing phenylalanine or tryptophan.

v_gene,j_gene,CDR3aa
TRBV4-3,TRBJ2-3,ASSQDLGTGRTDTQY
TRBV28,TRBJ2-5,ASSFSAGMSQY
TRBV6-1,TRBJ2-5,ASSGTAAQTQY
TRBV27,TRBJ2-5,ASSSWRQY
TRBV6-2/TRBV6-3,TRBJ2-1,ASSYAGRAYNEQF
TRBV12-3/TRBV12-4,TRBJ1-5,ASRSTGDSNQPQH
TRBV27,TRBJ2-1,ASRRRLRDPSGF
TRBV20-1,TRBJ2-1,SARRAGVLNEQF
TRBV12-3/TRBV12-4,TRBJ1-5,ASTHSIVSPNQSQH
TRBV2,TRBJ2-7,ASTQDKIYEQY
TRBV12-3/TRBV12-4,TRBJ2-5,ATGTSGSAETQY
TRBV9,TRBJ2-7,ASSADTSYEQY
TRBV7-2,TRBJ2-3,ASSSGTSGRIDTQY
TRBV5-1,TRBJ2-1,ASSLDRVSYNEQF